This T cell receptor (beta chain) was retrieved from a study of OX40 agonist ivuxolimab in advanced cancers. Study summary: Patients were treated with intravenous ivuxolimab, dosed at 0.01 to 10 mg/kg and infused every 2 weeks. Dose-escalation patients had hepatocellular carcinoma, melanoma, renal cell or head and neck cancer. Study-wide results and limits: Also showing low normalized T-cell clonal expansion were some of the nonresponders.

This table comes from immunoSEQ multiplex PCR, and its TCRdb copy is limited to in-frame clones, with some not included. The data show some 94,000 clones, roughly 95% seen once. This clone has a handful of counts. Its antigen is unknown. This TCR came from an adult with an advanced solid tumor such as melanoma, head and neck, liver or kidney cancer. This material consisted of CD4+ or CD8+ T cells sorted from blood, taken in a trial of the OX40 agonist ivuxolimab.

This chain's CDR3 is CASRGDQPQHF. Written as DNA, the CDR3 is TGTGCCAGTAGGGGTGATCAGCCCCAGCATTTT. The chain recombines TRBV19 with TRBJ1-5; no clear D gene. The CDR3 totals 11 residues. Germline CDR1 reads LNHDA; CDR2 reads SQIVND (reference sequence). V lost 6 bases to trimming and J lost 5 bases, with 5 bases between them.